Below, 24 T cell receptor beta chains from the same sample are listed, as sequenced in a study of blood T cell repertoires in COVID-19. Sequenced by immunoSEQ multiplex PCR; TCRdb stores in-frame clones only, minus some. The repertoire has about 170,000 clones, approximately 83% of them found once; the top ten carry about 11%. Sequencing was done on a sample of peripheral blood. The receptors were gathered from a man aged 70 or older with active or convalescent COVID-19.

This clone has more than one count but fewer than ten. The genes are TRBV11-2 and TRBJ1-1, with no clear D. Germline CDR1 SGHAT, CDR2 FQNNGV. Deletions cut 4 bases from V and 0 bases from J, with 18 bases between. CDR3 length equals 17 residues. The CDR3 is CASSSPSGVPMNTEAFF. The CDR3 DNA sequence: TGTGCCAGCAGCTCGCCCAGCGGGGTACCGATGAACACTGAAGCTTTCTTT.

This clone was seen a few times. The J gene is TRBJ1-5, the V gene TRBV18; possible D gene TRBD1, 5 bases. The CDR3 spans 15 residues. In germline, CDR1 is KGHSH, CDR2 LQKENI. With 0 bases removed from V and 7 bases from J, the gap between germline ends came to 13 bases. The CDR3 DNA follows: TGTGCCAGCTCACCACCCGGGCCCCGGGGGCAGCCCCAGCATTTT. It translates to CASSPPGPRGQPQHF.

The rearrangement joins TRBV27 to TRBJ2-5, with D possibly matching TRBD1 (5 bases). Germline V gene sequence: CDR1 MNHEY, CDR2 SMNVEV (reference sequence). V was pared by 1 base and J by 5 bases, with 11 bases between. This CDR3 is 14 amino acids long. The CDR3: CASSLLSGRETQYF. The CDR3 nucleotides read TGTGCCAGCAGTTTATTGTCAGGGCGGGAGACCCAGTACTTC.

The V gene is TRBV29-1, the J gene TRBJ2-3, with D perhaps matching TRBD2 (5 bases). This CDR3 is built from 13 residues. Germline values: CDR1 SQVTM, CDR2 ANQGSEA. The ends were cut back, 6 bases at V and 4 bases at J, with 14 bases in the middle. The CDR3 coding sequence is TGCAGCGTGGCCCACGGGGTGGCAGATACGCAGTATTTT. Translating it yields CSVAHGVADTQYF.

The chain has TRBV6-2 or TRBV6-3 and TRBJ1-1, with no clear D. This CDR3 region has 14 residues. The germline V gene encodes CDR1 MNHEY and CDR2 SVGEGT. V was pared by 5 bases and J by 1 base, with 11 bases between. Here the CDR3 DNA reads TGTGCCAGCAGTCGGCGGGCCCAGAACACTGAAGCTTTCTTT. Protein: CASSRRAQNTEAFF.

The rearrangement uses TRBV30 and TRBJ1-5; D is perhaps TRBD1 (5 bases). The CDR3 spans 14 residues. Germline CDR1 reads GTSNPN; CDR2 reads SVGIG (reference sequence). V was trimmed by 5 bases and J by 0 bases, leaving 11 bases between them. The CDR3 reads CAWGAVNSNQPQHF. CDR3 nucleotide sequence: TGTGCCTGGGGGGCAGTAAATAGCAATCAGCCCCAGCATTTT.

The chain links TRBV19 to TRBJ1-2; D remains ambiguous. This CDR3 contains 12 residues. Germline CDR1 and CDR2: LNHDA and SQIVND (reference sequence). Trimming removed 5 bases at V and 4 bases at J, with 8 bases between. The CDR3 bases are TGTGCCAGTAGTCAGTGGGCCTATGGCTACACCTTC. Translating gives CASSQWAYGYTF.

This chain links TRBV5-4 with TRBJ1-2; D is undetermined. The CDR3 spans 11 residues. The V end lost 3 bases, the J end lost 8 bases, and 8 bases lay between the germline ends. From germline, CDR1 is SGHNT and CDR2 YYREEE (reference sequence). CDR3 sequence reads: CASSSFGGYTF. CDR3 in DNA: TGTGCCAGCAGCTCATTCGGGGGCTACACCTTC. The full variable domain, rest sourced from reference TRBV5-4 and TRBJ1-2, is ETGVTQSPTHLIKTRGQQVTLRCSSQSGHNTVSWYQQALGQGPQFIFQYYREEENGRGNFPPRFSGLQFPNYSSELNVNALELDDSALYLCASSSFGGYTFGSGTRLTVV.

The chain carries TRBV11-2 and TRBJ2-3, with D tentatively TRBD2 (5 bases). The germline V and J ends were trimmed by 3 bases and 4 bases, with 5 bases remaining between them. Germline V CDR1 and CDR2: SGHAT, FQNNGV. The CDR3 length is 12 residues. In DNA, the CDR3 is TGTGCCAGCAGCTTGAGGGCAGATACGCAGTATTTT. This translates into CASSLRADTQYF.

The rearrangement uses TRBV7-9 and TRBJ2-2, with 9 bases fitting TRBD2. This CDR3 is built from 13 residues. CDR1 is SEHNR and CDR2 is FQNEAQ in the germline V gene (reference sequence). V dropped 11 bases and J dropped 2; count of bases not matched to a gene: 3. The CDR3 DNA follows: TGTGCCGCGGGGGGGCTAAACACCGGGGAGCTGTTTTTT. Protein sequence: CAAGGLNTGELFF.

V usage is TRBV18 and J usage is TRBJ2-5, with 7 positions matching TRBD2. Trimming cost V 3 bases and J 2 bases; bases outside gene matches: 3. CDR3 size: 14 residues. Looked up from germline, CDR1 is KGHSH and CDR2 is LQKENI. CDR3 residues: CASSPQRGQETQYF. The CDR3 region has the DNA TGTGCCAGCTCACCGCAGCGGGGTCAAGAGACCCAGTACTTC.

Points on this clone: The same CDR3 also results from other DNA sequences found in this sample. The chain recombines TRBV5-1 with TRBJ2-7; maybe TRBD1 (6 bases). The CDR3 sequence is 13 residues long. Germline V CDR1 and CDR2: SGHRS, YFSETQ. Trimming removed 3 bases from V and 3 bases from J, with 10 bases in between. The CDR3 nucleotides are TGCGCCAGCAGCTCCGGACAGATCTACGAGCAGTACTTC. Protein: CASSSGQIYEQYF.

J is TRBJ2-7 and V is TRBV6-5, with 7 positions matching TRBD2. With 0 bases clipped from V and 5 bases from J, the junction kept 1 base outside the gene matches. Germline V gives CDR1 MNHEY, CDR2 SVGAGI. The CDR3 is 13 amino acids. The CDR3 is CASSYSGGHEQYF. As DNA, the CDR3 is TGTGCCAGCAGTTACTCGGGAGGGCACGAGCAGTACTTC.

This clone has only a few counts. J is TRBJ2-7 and V is TRBV27; TRBD1 matches 7 bases. Germline loops: CDR1 MNHEY, CDR2 SMNVEV (reference sequence). The CDR3 has 15 amino acids. V dropped 5 bases and J dropped 1; count of bases not matched to a gene: 8. CDR3 sequence reads: CASSRTRTGSYEQYF. CDR3 DNA sequence: TGTGCCAGCAGTAGAACCAGGACAGGATCCTACGAGCAGTACTTC.

The rearrangement uses TRBV11-2 and TRBJ2-2; TRBD1 might be the D (5 bases). The CDR3 has 17 amino acids. Per germline, CDR1 SGHAT and CDR2 FQNNGV. V was clipped by 0 bases and J by 5 bases, with 16 bases between them. In DNA, the CDR3 is TGTGCCAGCAGCTTAGAGGCTTGGCAGGGCAGGACCGGGGAGCTGTTTTTT. This sequence encodes CASSLEAWQGRTGELFF. Full variable domain (missing parts from reference TRBV11-2 and TRBJ2-2): EAGVAQSPRYKIIEKRQSVAFWCNPISGHATLYWYQQILGQGPKLLIQFQNNGVVDDSQLPKDRFSAERLKGVDSTLKIQPAKLEDSAVYLCASSLEAWQGRTGELFFGEGSRLTVL.

The chain couples TRBV5-1 to TRBJ2-7, with TRBD1 identical over 7 bases. The CDR3 spans 12 residues. Trimming took 5 bases from V and 4 from J; bases not matched to a gene: 3. Germline V lookup: CDR1 SGHRS, CDR2 YFSETQ. The CDR3 loop reads CASRDRRYEQYF. CDR3 sequence (DNA): TGCGCCAGCAGGGACAGGAGGTACGAGCAGTACTTC.

The CDR3 bases are TGTGCCAGCAGCCTCCGAGGAGGGACTAATGAAAAACTGTTTTTT. The encoded protein is CASSLRGGTNEKLFF. This chain uses TRBV7-9 with TRBJ1-4, with D unclear. Trimming cost V 5 bases and J 2 bases, with 12 bases left between them. This CDR3 contains 15 residues. The germline CDR1 and CDR2 sequences are SEHNR and FQNEAQ (reference sequence).

J is TRBJ1-6 and V is TRBV7-8, with D unresolved. The CDR3 runs 15 residues. The germline V gene encodes CDR1 SGHVS and CDR2 FQNEAQ. V lost 2 bases to trimming and J lost 7 bases, with 12 bases between them. This CDR3 is CASSLNSPTNSPLHF. CDR3 nucleotides: TGTGCCAGCAGCTTAAACAGTCCCACGAATTCACCCCTCCACTTT.

J is TRBJ2-1 and V is TRBV10-3; TRBD2 aligns across 14 bases. This CDR3 comprises 16 residues. Germline trimming cut 5 bases from V and 8 bases from J; bases unmatched to any gene: 8. Germline values: CDR1 ENHRY, CDR2 SYGVKD. CDR3 in DNA: TGTGCCATCAGTTCCGGGACTAGCGGGAGAATGTATGAGCAGTTCTTC. Protein: CAISSGTSGRMYEQFF.

The rearrangement uses TRBV19 and TRBJ2-5, with 10 bases matching TRBD1. The germline CDR1 and CDR2 sequences are LNHDA and SQIVND (reference sequence). With 9 bases clipped from V and 5 bases from J, the junction kept 9 bases outside the gene matches. The CDR3 totals 14 residues. For the CDR3, the DNA is TGTGCCAGCTCGGGACAGGGGATGCCGGAGACCCAGTACTTC. It codes for CASSGQGMPETQYF.

In its sample, this clone was seen once. The V call is TRBV5-4, the J call TRBJ1-2, with D hard to call. V was clipped by 1 base and J by 7 bases, with 29 bases between them. Looked up from germline, CDR1 is SGHNT and CDR2 is YYREEE (reference sequence). There are 19 residues in the CDR3. CDR3 DNA: TGTGCCAGCAGCTTGCGGGGTACGACCCTGGGGATCTCGGGATCTGGCTACACCTTC. It encodes CASSLRGTTLGISGSGYTF.

The rearrangement joins TRBV6-2 or TRBV6-3 to TRBJ2-5; TRBD1 might be the D (6 bases). V lost 2 bases to trimming and J lost 5 bases, with 12 bases between them. The germline CDR1 and CDR2 sequences are MNHEY and SVGEGT. The CDR3 extends over 14 amino acids. The CDR3 here is CASSYPGAGETQYF. The DNA for the CDR3 is TGTGCCAGCAGTTACCCAGGGGCCGGTGAGACCCAGTACTTC.

V is TRBV15 and J is TRBJ1-2, with D perhaps matching TRBD1 (6 bases). Per the germline V gene, CDR1 is LNHNV and CDR2 is YYDKDF (reference sequence). The V and J ends lost 0 bases and 5 bases respectively, with 10 bases between them. This CDR3 region has 14 residues. CDR3 DNA sequence: TGTGCCACCAGCAGAGATCGGCAGGGGTATGGCTACACCTTC. Its translation is CATSRDRQGYGYTF.

The chain links TRBV30 to TRBJ1-2, with D unresolved. Germline CDR1 and CDR2: GTSNPN and SVGIG (reference sequence). The ends were cut back, 7 bases at V and 2 bases at J, with 8 bases in the middle. This CDR3 region has 11 residues. The CDR3 region has the DNA TGTGCCTCTAACTTCAACTATGGCTACACCTTC. This sequence encodes CASNFNYGYTF.